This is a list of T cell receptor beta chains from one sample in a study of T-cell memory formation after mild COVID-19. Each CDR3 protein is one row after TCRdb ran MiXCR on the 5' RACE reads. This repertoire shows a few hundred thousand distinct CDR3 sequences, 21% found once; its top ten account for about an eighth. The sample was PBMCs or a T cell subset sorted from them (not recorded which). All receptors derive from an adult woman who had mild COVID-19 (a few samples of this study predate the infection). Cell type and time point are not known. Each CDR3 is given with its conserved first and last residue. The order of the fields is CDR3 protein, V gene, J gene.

CASSLAGGQGASGNTIYF	TRBV5-1	TRBJ1-3
CASSLERTATYEQYF	TRBV7-2	TRBJ2-7
CASSFGHKAKNIQYF	TRBV7-2	TRBJ2-4
CSVPHGTNTEAFF	TRBV29-1	TRBJ1-1
CASGQSGRNYGYTF	TRBV6-5	TRBJ1-2
CASSSDRVRRQPQHF	TRBV5-5	TRBJ1-5
CASSVAGYVSPQHF	TRBV12-3/TRBV12-4	TRBJ1-5
CASSHREGGPPTDTQYF	TRBV9	TRBJ2-3
CASREGSEETQYF	TRBV6-5	TRBJ2-5
CAWSVYDGGYNEQFF	TRBV30	TRBJ2-1
CASSLGEGAVVAFF	TRBV12-3/TRBV12-4	TRBJ1-1
CASSRDGSSGNTIYF	TRBV6-6	TRBJ1-3
CASRGQGVAGELFF	TRBV3-1	TRBJ2-2
CASSKLSLIGANVLTF	TRBV3-1	TRBJ2-6
CASSRLQGDNTEAFF	TRBV5-1	TRBJ1-1
CASSVGPRGRAYEQYF	TRBV9	TRBJ2-7
CATSDLVAESYNEQFF	TRBV24-1	TRBJ2-1
CSVEEGQPKGETQYF	TRBV29-1	TRBJ2-5
CASSLQGNSNQPQHF	TRBV5-1	TRBJ1-5
CSVSGGGGQPQHF	TRBV20-1	TRBJ1-5
CAWSTGLNTEAFF	TRBV30	TRBJ1-1
CAWSVNVAYEQYF	TRBV30	TRBJ2-7
CASSTRVANYGYTF	TRBV7-9	TRBJ1-2
CASSLDQGAPGYTF	TRBV5-1	TRBJ1-2
CASSFGYTEAFF	TRBV12-3/TRBV12-4	TRBJ1-1
CASSLTGGPEDTQYF	TRBV7-9	TRBJ2-3
CASSYSNTGNYGYTF	TRBV6-5	TRBJ1-2
CASSGRETSSYNEQFF	TRBV11-2	TRBJ2-1
CASSQGQGSDTQYF	TRBV4-3	TRBJ2-3
CASSLNTGSNTGELFF	TRBV4-1	TRBJ2-2
CASSLEYVGRQETQYF	TRBV5-1	TRBJ2-5
CASSQERHRVFPDEKLFF	TRBV4-1	TRBJ1-4
CASSQSLREAFF	TRBV3-1	TRBJ1-1
CSAPGAYEQYF	TRBV20-1	TRBJ2-7
CASSLGFGGTEAFF	TRBV7-3	TRBJ1-1
CASRPGHISNQPQHF	TRBV5-5	TRBJ1-5
CASSVQGYQPQHF	TRBV7-8	TRBJ1-5
CASRGVAGIYNEQFF	TRBV4-1	TRBJ2-1
CASSLGSGTGGPKTQYF	TRBV7-2	TRBJ2-5
CASKRTGTGARGYGYTF	TRBV27	TRBJ1-2
CASSSVAGGRYEQYF	TRBV3-1	TRBJ2-7
CASSSLGVEEKLFF	TRBV7-6	TRBJ1-4
CSVGLAGGTGELFF	TRBV29-1	TRBJ2-2
CATSELDSTKETQYF	TRBV24-1	TRBJ2-5
CSARGGRGPLNTEAFF	TRBV20-1	TRBJ1-1
CATSDSIRARGQGASDTQYF	TRBV24-1	TRBJ2-3
CASSQDGKGSFDGYTF	TRBV4-2	TRBJ1-2
CASQGGAVSTDTQYF	TRBV28	TRBJ2-3
CSATQRGGQDTQYF	TRBV20-1	TRBJ2-3
CASSQDLSGARVTQYF	TRBV4-2	TRBJ2-3
CSARGRTSGRIRENEQFF	TRBV20-1	TRBJ2-1
CASSPPGTRTNEQFF	TRBV7-2	TRBJ2-1